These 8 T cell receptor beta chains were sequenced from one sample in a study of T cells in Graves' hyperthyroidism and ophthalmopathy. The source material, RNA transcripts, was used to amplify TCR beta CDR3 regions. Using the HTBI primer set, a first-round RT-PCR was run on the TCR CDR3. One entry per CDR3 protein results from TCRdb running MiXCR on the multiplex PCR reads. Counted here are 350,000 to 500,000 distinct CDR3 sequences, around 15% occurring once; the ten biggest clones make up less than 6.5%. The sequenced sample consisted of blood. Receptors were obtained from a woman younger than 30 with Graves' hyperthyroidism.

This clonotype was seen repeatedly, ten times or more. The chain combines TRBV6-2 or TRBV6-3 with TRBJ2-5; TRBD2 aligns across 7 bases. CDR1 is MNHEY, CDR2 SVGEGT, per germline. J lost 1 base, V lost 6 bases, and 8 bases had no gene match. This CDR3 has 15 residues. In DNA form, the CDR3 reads TGTGCCAGCAGCCCGACACTAGCGCTCCAAGAGACCCAGTACTTC. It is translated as CASSPTLALQETQYF.

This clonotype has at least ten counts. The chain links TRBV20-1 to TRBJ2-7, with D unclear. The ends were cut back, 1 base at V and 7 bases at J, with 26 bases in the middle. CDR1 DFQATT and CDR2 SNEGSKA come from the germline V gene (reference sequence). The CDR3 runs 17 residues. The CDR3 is CSARGLAALAGSGEQYF. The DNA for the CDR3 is TGCAGTGCTAGAGGTCTGGCGGCGCTCGCCGGTTCTGGGGAGCAGTACTTC.

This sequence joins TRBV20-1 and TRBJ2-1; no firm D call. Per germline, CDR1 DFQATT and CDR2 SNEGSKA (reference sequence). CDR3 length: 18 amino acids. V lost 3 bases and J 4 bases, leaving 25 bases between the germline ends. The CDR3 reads CSARFLPIEHPQYNEQFF. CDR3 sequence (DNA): TGCAGTGCTAGGTTTCTTCCGATCGAGCACCCCCAATACAATGAGCAGTTCTTC.

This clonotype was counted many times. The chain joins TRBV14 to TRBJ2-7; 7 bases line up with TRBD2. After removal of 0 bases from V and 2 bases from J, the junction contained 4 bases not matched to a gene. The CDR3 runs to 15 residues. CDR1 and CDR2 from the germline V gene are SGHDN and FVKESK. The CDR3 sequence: CASSQEAGWTYEQYF. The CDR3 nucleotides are TGTGCCAGCAGCCAAGAAGCGGGATGGACCTACGAGCAGTACTTC.

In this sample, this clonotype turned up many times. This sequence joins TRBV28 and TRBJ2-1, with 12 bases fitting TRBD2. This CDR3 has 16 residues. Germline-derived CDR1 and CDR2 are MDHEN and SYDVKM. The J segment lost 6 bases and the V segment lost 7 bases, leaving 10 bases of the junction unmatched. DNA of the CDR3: TGTGCCAGCAACACTATACTAGCGGGAGGTATCAATGAGCAGTTCTTC. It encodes CASNTILAGGINEQFF.

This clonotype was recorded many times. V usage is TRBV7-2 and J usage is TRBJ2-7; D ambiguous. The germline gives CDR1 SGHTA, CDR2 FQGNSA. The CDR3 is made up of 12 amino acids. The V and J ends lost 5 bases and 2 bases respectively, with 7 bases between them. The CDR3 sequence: CASSRETYEQYF. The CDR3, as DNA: TGTGCCAGCAGCCGAGAGACCTACGAGCAGTACTTC.

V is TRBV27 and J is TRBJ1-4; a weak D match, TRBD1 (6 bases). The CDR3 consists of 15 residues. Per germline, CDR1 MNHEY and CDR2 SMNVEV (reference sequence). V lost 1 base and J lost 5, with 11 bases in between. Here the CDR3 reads CASSLLGTLNEKLFF. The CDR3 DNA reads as TGTGCCAGCAGTTTATTAGGGACATTGAATGAAAAACTGTTTTTT.

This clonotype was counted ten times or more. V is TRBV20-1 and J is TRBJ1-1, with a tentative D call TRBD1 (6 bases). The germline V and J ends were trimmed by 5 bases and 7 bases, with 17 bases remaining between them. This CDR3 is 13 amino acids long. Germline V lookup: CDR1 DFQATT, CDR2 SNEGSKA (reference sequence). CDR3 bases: TGCAGTGCTTTCAGGACAGCTGACATTGAAGCTTTCTTT. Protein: CSAFRTADIEAFF.